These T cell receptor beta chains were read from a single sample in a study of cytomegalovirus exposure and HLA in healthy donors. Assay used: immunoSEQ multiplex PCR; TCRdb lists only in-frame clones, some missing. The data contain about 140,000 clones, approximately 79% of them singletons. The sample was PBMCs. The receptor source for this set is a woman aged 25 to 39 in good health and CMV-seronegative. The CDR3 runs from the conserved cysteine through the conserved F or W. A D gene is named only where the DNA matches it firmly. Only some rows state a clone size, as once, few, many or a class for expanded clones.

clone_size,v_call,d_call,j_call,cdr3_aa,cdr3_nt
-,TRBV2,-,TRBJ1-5,CASSRSEDQPQHF,TGTGCCAGCAGTAGGAGTGAGGATCAGCCCCAGCATTTT
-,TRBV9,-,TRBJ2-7,CTSSVAGSEQYF,TGTACCAGCAGCGTGGCCGGGTCAGAGCAGTACTTC
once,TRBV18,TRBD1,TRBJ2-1,CASSEDRGSNEQFF,TGTGCCAGCTCAGAGGACAGGGGGTCAAATGAGCAGTTCTTC
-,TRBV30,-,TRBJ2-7,CAWKAGISYEQYF,TGTGCCTGGAAGGCGGGCATATCCTACGAGCAGTACTTC
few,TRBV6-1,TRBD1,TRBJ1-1,CASRQGAMNTEAFF,TGTGCCAGCAGACAGGGGGCAATGAACACTGAAGCTTTCTTT
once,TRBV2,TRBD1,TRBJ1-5,CASSYGQDDRPQHF,TGTGCCAGCAGTTATGGACAGGACGATCGACCCCAGCATTTT
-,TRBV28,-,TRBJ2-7,CASSDPRLSYEQYF,TGTGCCAGCAGCGACCCCAGGTTGAGCTACGAGCAGTACTTC
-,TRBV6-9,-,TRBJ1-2,CASSYLTATPRNYGYTF,TGTGCCAGCAGTTATTTGACAGCGACGCCCAGAAACTATGGCTACACCTTC
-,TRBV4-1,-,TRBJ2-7,CASSPVTGERPYEQYF,TGCGCCAGCAGCCCCGTCACGGGGGAGAGGCCCTACGAGCAGTACTTC
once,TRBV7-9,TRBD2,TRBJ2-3,CASSTPGTSGDTQYF,TGTGCCAGCAGCACCCCCGGGACTAGCGGAGATACGCAGTATTTT
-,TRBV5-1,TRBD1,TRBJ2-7,CASSLGRDSRSYEQYF,TGCGCCAGCAGCTTAGGAAGGGACAGCCGCTCCTACGAGCAGTACTTC
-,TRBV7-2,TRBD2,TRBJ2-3,CASSKASGGITDTQYF,TGTGCCAGCAGCAAAGCGAGCGGGGGAATCACAGATACGCAGTATTTT
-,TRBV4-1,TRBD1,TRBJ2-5,CASSLTGSNQETQYF,TGCGCCAGCAGCCTGACAGGGTCGAACCAAGAGACCCAGTACTTC
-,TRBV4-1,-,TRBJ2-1,CASSHRENEQFF,TGCGCCAGCAGCCACAGGGAAAATGAGCAGTTCTTC
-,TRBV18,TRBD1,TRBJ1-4,CASSTRGAANEKLFF,TGTGCCAGCTCAACCAGGGGGGCGGCTAATGAAAAACTGTTTTTT
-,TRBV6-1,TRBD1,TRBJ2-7,CASTFGTGGAGEQYF,TGTGCCAGCACCTTTGGGACAGGGGGCGCGGGCGAGCAGTACTTC
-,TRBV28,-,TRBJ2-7,CASHRGNSYEQYF,TGTGCCAGCCATCGGGGGAACTCCTACGAGCAGTACTTC
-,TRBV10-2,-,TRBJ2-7,CASSVSGQLYEQYF,TGCGCCAGCAGTGTATCGGGTCAGCTCTACGAGCAGTACTTC
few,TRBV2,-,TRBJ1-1,CASSESNRATEAFF,TGTGCCAGCAGTGAGAGTAACAGGGCGACTGAAGCTTTCTTT
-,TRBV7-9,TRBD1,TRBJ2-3,CASSLAQGTGTDTQYF,TGTGCCAGCAGCTTAGCACAGGGGACGGGCACAGATACGCAGTATTTT
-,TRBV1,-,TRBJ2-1,CTSSQDRSPSSYNEQFF,TGCACCAGCAGCCAAGATCGGAGCCCAAGCTCCTACAATGAGCAGTTCTTC
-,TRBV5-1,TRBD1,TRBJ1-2,CASSLDPGQGVGYTF,TGCGCCAGCAGCTTGGATCCGGGACAGGGGGTCGGCTACACCTTC
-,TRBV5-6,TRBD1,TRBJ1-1,CASSLRDRGTEAFF,TGTGCCAGCAGCCTCCGGGACAGGGGCACTGAAGCTTTCTTT
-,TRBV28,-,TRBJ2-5,CASGPADIKETQYF,TGTGCCAGCGGGCCGGCGGACATAAAAGAGACCCAGTACTTC
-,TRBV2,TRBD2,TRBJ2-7,CASSPSGATYEQYF,TGTGCCAGCAGTCCCAGCGGGGCTACTTACGAGCAGTACTTC
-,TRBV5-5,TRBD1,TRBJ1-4,CASSFRGAANEKLFF,TGTGCCAGCAGCTTCAGGGGGGCGGCTAATGAAAAACTGTTTTTT
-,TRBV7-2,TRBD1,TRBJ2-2,CASSLLGTGIYTGELFF,TGTGCCAGCAGCTTACTCGGGACAGGGATCTACACCGGGGAGCTGTTTTTT
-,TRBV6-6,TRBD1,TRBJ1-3,CASSLVTGSIGNTIYF,TGTGCCAGCAGCCTTGTGACAGGGTCTATTGGAAACACCATATATTTT
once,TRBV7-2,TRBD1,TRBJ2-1,CASRTGNEQFF,TGTGCCAGCCGGACAGGCAATGAGCAGTTCTTC
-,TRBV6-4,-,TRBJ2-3,CASSSVGSGDTQYF,TGTGCCAGCAGTAGCGTCGGGAGTGGGGATACGCAGTATTTT
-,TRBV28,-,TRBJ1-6,CASRPGVTNSPLHF,TGTGCCAGCAGACCAGGGGTCACTAATTCACCCCTCCACTTT